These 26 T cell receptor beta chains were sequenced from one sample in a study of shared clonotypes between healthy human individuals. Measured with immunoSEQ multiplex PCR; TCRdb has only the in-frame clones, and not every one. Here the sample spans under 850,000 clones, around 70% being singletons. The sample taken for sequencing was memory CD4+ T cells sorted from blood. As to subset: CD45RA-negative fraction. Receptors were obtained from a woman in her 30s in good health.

CDR3 residues: CASSEWGSPMDIDGYTF. CDR3 sequence (DNA): TGTGCCAGCAGTGAATGGGGGAGCCCTATGGATATAGACGGCTACACCTTC. This sequence joins TRBV25-1 and TRBJ1-2; D is perhaps TRBD1 (5 bases). Germline-derived CDR1 and CDR2 are MGHDK and SYGVNS. CDR3 size: 17 residues. V lost 1 base and J 8 bases, leaving 23 bases between the germline ends.

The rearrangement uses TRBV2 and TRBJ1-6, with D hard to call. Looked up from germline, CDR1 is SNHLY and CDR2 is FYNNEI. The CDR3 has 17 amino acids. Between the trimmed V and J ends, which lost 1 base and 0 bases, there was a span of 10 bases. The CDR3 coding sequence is TGTGCCAGCAGTGAAGACGTGACGAGCTCCTATAATTCACCCCTCCACTTT. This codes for CASSEDVTSSYNSPLHF.

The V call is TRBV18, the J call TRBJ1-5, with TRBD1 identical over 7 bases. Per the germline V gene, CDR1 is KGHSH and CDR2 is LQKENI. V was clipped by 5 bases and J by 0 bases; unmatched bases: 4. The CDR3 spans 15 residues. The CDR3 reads CASSETGNSNQPQHF. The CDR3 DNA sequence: TGTGCCAGCTCAGAGACAGGGAATAGCAATCAGCCCCAGCATTTT.

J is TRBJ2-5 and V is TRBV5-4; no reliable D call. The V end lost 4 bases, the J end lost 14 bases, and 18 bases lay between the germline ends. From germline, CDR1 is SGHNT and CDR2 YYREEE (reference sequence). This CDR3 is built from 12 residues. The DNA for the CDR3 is TGTGCCAGCAGCGCGGACCCGACGCGTGAATACTTC. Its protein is CASSADPTREYF.

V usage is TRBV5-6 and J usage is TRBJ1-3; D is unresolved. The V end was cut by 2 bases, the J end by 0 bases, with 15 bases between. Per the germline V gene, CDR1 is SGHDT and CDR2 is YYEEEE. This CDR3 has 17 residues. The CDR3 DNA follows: TGTGCCAGCAGCTTCTGGTCTGGCACCTTCTCTGGAAACACCATATATTTT. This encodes CASSFWSGTFSGNTIYF.

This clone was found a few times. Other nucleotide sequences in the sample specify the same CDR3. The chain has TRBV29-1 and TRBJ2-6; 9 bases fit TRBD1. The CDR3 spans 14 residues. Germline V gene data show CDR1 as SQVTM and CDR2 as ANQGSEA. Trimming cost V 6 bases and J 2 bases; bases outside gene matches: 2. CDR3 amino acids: CSVGDRAGANVLTF. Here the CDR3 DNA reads TGCAGCGTCGGGGACAGGGCTGGGGCCAACGTCCTGACTTTC.

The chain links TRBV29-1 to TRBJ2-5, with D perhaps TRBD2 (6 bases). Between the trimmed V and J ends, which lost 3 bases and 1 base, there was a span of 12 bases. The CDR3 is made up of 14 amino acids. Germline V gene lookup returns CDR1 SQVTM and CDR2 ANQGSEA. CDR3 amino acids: CSVEGSSGQETQYF. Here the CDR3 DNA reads TGCAGCGTTGAGGGTAGTAGCGGCCAAGAGACCCAGTACTTC. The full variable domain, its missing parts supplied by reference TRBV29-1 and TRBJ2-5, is SAVISQKPSRDICQRGTSLTIQCQVDSQVTMMFWYRQQPGQSLTLIATANQGSEATYESGFVIDKFPISRPNLTFSTLTVSNMSPEDSSIYLCSVEGSSGQETQYFGPGTRLLVL.

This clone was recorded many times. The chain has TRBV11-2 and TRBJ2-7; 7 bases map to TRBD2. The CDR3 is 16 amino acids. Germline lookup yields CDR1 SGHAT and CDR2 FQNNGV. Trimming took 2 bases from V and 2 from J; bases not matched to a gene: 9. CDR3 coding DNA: TGTGCCAGCAGCTTAACGTCGGGGGGAGGGACCTACGAGCAGTACTTC. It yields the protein CASSLTSGGGTYEQYF.

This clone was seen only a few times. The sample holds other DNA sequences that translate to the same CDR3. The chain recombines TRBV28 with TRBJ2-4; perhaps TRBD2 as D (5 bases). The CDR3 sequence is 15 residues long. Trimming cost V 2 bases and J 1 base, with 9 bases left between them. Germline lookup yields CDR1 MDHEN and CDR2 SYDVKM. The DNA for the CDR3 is TGTGCCAGCAGTTTACCCAGCGGCGCCAAAAACATTCAGTACTTC. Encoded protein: CASSLPSGAKNIQYF. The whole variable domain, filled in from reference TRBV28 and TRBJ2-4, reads DVKVTQSSRYLVKRTGEKVFLECVQDMDHENMFWYRQDPGLGLRLIYFSYDVKMKEKGDIPEGYSVSREKKERFSLILESASTNQTSMYLCASSLPSGAKNIQYFGAGTRLSVL.

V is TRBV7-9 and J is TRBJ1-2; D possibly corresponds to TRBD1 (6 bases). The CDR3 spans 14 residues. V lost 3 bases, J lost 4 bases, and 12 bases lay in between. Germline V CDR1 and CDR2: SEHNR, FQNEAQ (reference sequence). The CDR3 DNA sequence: TGTGCCAGCAGCTTCTCGGACAGAAGCTATGGCTACACCTTC. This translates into CASSFSDRSYGYTF. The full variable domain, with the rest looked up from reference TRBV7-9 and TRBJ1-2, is DTGVSQNPRHKITKRGQNVTFRCDPISEHNRLYWYRQTLGQGPEFLTYFQNEAQLEKSRLLSDRFSAERPKGSFSTLEIQRTEQGDSAMYLCASSFSDRSYGYTFGSGTRLTVV.

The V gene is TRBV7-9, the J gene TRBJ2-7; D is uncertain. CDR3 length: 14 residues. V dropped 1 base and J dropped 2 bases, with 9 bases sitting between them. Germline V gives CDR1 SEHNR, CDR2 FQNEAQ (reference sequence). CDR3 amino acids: CASSLERSPYEQYF. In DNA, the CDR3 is TGTGCCAGCAGCTTAGAACGGTCACCCTACGAGCAGTACTTC.

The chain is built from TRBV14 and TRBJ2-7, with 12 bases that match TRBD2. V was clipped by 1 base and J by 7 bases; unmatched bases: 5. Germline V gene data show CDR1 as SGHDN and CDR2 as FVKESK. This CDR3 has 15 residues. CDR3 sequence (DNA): TGTGCCAGCAGCCAAGGTTCTAGCGGGAGGGGTGAGCAGTACTTC. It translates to CASSQGSSGRGEQYF.

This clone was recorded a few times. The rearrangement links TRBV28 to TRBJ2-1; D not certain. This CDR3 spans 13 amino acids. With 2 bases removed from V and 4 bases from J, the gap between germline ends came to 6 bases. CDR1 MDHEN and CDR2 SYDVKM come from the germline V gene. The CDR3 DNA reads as TGTGCCAGCAGTTTAATTACTTACAATGAGCAGTTCTTC. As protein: CASSLITYNEQFF.

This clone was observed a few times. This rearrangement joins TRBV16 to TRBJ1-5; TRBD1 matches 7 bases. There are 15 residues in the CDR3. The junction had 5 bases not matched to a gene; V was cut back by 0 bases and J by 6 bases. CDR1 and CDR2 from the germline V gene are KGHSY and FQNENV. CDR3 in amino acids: CASSQSAGGRQPQHF. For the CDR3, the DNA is TGTGCCAGCAGCCAATCCGCAGGGGGACGTCAGCCCCAGCATTTT.

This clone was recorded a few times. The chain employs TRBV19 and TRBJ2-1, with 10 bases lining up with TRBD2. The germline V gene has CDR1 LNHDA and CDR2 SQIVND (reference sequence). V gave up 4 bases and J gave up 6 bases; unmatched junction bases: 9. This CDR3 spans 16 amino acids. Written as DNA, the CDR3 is TGTGCCAGTAGTAGGGCCGCTAGCGGGAGTCTCAATGAGCAGTTCTTC. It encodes CASSRAASGSLNEQFF.

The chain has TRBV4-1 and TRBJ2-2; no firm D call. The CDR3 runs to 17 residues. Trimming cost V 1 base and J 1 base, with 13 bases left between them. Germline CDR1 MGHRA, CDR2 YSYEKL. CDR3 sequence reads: CASSQVSRRGNTGELFF. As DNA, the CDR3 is TGCGCCAGCAGCCAAGTCTCCAGAAGAGGGAACACCGGGGAGCTGTTTTTT.

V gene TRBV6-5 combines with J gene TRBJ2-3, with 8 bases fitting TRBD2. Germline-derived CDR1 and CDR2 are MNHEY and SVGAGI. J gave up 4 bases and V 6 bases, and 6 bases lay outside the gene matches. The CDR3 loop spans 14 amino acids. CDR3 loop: CASRSLAVADTQYF. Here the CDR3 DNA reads TGTGCCAGCAGGTCACTAGCGGTGGCAGATACGCAGTATTTT.

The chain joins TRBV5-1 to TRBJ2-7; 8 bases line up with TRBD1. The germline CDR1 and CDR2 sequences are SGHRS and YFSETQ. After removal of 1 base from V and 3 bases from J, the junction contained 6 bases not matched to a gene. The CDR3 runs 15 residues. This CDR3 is CASSLTPGQDYEQYF. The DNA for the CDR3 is TGCGCCAGCAGCTTGACACCGGGACAGGACTACGAGCAGTACTTC.

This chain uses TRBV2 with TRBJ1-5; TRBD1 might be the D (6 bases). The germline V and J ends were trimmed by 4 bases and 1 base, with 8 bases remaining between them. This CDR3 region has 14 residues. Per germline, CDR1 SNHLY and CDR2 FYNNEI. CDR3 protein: CASSVGGSNQPQHF. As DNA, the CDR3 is TGTGCCAGCAGTGTAGGGGGGAGCAATCAGCCCCAGCATTTT.

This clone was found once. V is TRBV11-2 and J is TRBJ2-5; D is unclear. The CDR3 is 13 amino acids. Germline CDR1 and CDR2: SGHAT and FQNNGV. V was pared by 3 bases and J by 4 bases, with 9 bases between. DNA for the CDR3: TGTGCCAGCAGCTTTGGGGAAACAGAGACCCAGTACTTC. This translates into CASSFGETETQYF.

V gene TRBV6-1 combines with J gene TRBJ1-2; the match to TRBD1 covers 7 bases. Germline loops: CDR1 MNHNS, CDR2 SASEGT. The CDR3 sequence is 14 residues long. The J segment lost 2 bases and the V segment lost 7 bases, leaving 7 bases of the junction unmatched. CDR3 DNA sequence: TGTGCCAGCACGTTCGGGACAGTGAACTATGGCTACACCTTC. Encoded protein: CASTFGTVNYGYTF.

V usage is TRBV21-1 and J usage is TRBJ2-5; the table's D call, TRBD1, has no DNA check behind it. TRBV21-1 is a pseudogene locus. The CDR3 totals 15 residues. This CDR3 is CASSNHQGWQETQYF. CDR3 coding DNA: TGTGCCAGCAGCAATCATCAGGGATGGCAAGAGACCCAGTACTTC.

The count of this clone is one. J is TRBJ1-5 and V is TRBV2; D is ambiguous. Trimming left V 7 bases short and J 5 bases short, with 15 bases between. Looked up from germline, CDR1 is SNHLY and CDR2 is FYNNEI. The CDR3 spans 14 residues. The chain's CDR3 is CASTSQEKYQPQHF. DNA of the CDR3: TGTGCCAGCACAAGCCAGGAAAAGTATCAGCCCCAGCATTTT.

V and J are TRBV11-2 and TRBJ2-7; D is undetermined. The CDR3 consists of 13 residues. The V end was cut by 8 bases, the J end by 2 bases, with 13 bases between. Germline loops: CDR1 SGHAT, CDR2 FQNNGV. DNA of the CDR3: TGTGCCAGCGCATTGAAGGGCCCCTACGAGCAGTACTTC. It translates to CASALKGPYEQYF.

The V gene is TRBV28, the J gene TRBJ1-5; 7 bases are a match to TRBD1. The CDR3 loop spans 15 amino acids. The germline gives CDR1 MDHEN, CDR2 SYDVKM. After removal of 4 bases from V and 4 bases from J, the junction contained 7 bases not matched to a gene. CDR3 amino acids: CASSYRGQLNQPQHF. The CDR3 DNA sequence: TGTGCCAGCAGTTATCGGGGACAGCTAAATCAGCCCCAGCATTTT.

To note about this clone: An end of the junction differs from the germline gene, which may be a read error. CDR3 sequence: CASSLMGAQGAEKNF. The CDR3 bases are TGTGCCAGCAGCTTGATGGGCGCCCAGGGGGCGGAGAAAAACTTC. The rearrangement joins TRBV5-4 to TRBJ2-7; the match to TRBD1 covers 8 bases. CDR1 is SGHNT and CDR2 is YYREEE in the germline V gene (reference sequence). CDR3 length: 15 amino acids.